The T cell receptor beta chain under discussion was sequenced for a study of glioma-infiltrating T cells after dendritic cell vaccination. Study in general: Three intradermal dendritic cell vaccine injections were given every two weeks.

Up to 2 ug genomic DNA was used for TCRB CDR3 amplification. Data came from immunoSEQ multiplex PCR; TCRdb stores just in-frame clones and leaves some out. Of under 100,000 clones in the sample, 70% to 90% were seen once. The V gene end was trimmed by 0 bases and the J gene end by 4 bases; junction bases not matched to a gene: 8. Germline assignment: CDR1 SEHNR and CDR2 FQNEAQ (reference sequence). The CDR3 has 16 residues. The material sequenced was blood, taken before dendritic cell vaccination. The clonotype comes from a human donor with glioblastoma. The chain carries TRBV7-9 and TRBJ1-2; 7 nucleotides match TRBD1. The CDR3 loop is CASSLAAAGGFYGYTF. The CDR3 coding sequence is TGTGCCAGCAGCTTAGCGGCGGCAGGGGGATTCTATGGCTACACCTTC.